Each of the 31 T cell receptor beta chains below was sequenced from the same sample in a study of vaccination and CD4 T cells after COVID-19. Sequencing of cultured CD4+ T cell DNA used the Oncomine TCR Beta short-read assay. TCRdb analysed the PCR reads with MiXCR anew, one entry per CDR3 protein. The repertoire holds 8,500 to 13,000 distinct CDR3 sequences, with roughly 43% as singletons. These receptors have no identified antigens. The treatment is: roughly 10-day PBMC culture with coronavirus spike peptide pools or control peptides (ViraFEST assay). The specimen sequenced was CD4+ T cells from blood, cultured in vitro. The receptors originated from a human donor who had recovered from COVID-19.

The rearrangement uses TRBV5-1 and TRBJ1-2, with TRBD1 matching over 9 bases. J gave up 2 bases and V 3 bases, and 2 bases lay outside the gene matches. Germline CDR1 and CDR2: SGHRS and YFSETQ. This CDR3 has 14 amino acids. The DNA for the CDR3 is TGCGCCAGCAGCTCGGGACAGGGAAACTATGGCTACACCTTC. Its translation is CASSSGQGNYGYTF.

The chain recombines TRBV15 with TRBJ1-2; no reliable D call. This CDR3 has 11 amino acids. CDR1 is LNHNV, CDR2 YYDKDF, per germline (reference sequence). Trimming took 5 bases from V and 4 from J, leaving 5 bases between them. The CDR3, as DNA: TGTGCCACCAGCGTTGGCTATGGCTACACCTTC. As protein: CATSVGYGYTF.

V usage is TRBV7-6 and J usage is TRBJ1-1, with a tentative D call TRBD1 (6 bases). The germline V and J ends were trimmed by 6 bases and 3 bases, with 14 bases remaining between them. The CDR3 loop spans 14 amino acids. The V gene's germline CDR1 is SGHVS and CDR2 FNYEAQ. CDR3 nucleotide sequence: TGTGCCAGCAGATCTCCAGGGGCGGACACTGAAGCTTTCTTT. Amino acids: CASRSPGADTEAFF.

V and J are TRBV7-2 and TRBJ2-1; the match to TRBD2 covers 13 bases. There are 15 residues in the CDR3. Germline V CDR1 and CDR2: SGHTA, FQGNSA. With 2 bases clipped from V and 12 bases from J, the junction kept 7 bases outside the gene matches. The CDR3 sequence: CASSLNLLAGGAQFF. For the CDR3, the DNA is TGTGCCAGCAGCTTAAATTTACTAGCGGGGGGGGCGCAGTTCTTC. Looking up the rest from reference TRBV7-2 and TRBJ2-1 gives the full variable domain: GAGVSQSPSNKVTEKGKDVELRCDPISGHTALYWYRQSLGQGLEFLIYFQGNSAPDKSGLPSDRFSAERTGGSVSTLTIQRTQQEDSAVYLCASSLNLLAGGAQFFGPGTRLTVL.

This clonotype was counted between two and nine times. This sequence joins TRBV7-9 and TRBJ1-1; weak D call: TRBD1 (5 bases). The V gene's germline CDR1 is SEHNR and CDR2 FQNEAQ (reference sequence). Between the trimmed V and J ends, which lost 3 bases and 1 base, there was a span of 12 bases. The CDR3 runs to 15 residues. The CDR3 reads CASSFLSGGNTEAFF. Written as DNA, the CDR3 is TGTGCCAGCAGCTTCTTATCCGGGGGGAACACTGAAGCTTTCTTT.

Here the CDR3 reads CASRFRTSGGGEQFF. In DNA form, the CDR3 reads TGTGCCAGCAGGTTTCGGACTAGCGGGGGAGGGGAGCAGTTCTTC. The rearrangement joins TRBV11-2 to TRBJ2-1; 13 bases agree with TRBD2. Germline V gene sequence: CDR1 SGHAT, CDR2 FQNNGV. V lost 6 bases and J lost 10; bases outside the gene matches: 9. CDR3 length equals 15 residues.

A single count supports this clonotype. The J gene is TRBJ2-1, the V gene TRBV6-2 or TRBV6-3; D gene ambiguous. Germline V gives CDR1 MNHEY, CDR2 SVGEGT. The V gene lost 2 bases and the J gene lost 7 bases, with 9 bases spanning the gap. CDR3 length: 13 amino acids. In DNA form, the CDR3 reads TGTGCCAGCAGTTACGGCCGGCTGAATGAGCAGTTCTTC. It yields the protein CASSYGRLNEQFF.

The V call is TRBV14, the J call TRBJ2-7, with 8 positions matching TRBD1. The CDR3 is 18 amino acids. V was clipped by 1 base and J by 0 bases; unmatched bases: 11. Germline V gene data show CDR1 as SGHDN and CDR2 as FVKESK. The DNA of the CDR3 is TGTGCCAGCAGCCAAGTCGGCCGCGGACAGGGAGTCTCCTACGAGCAGTACTTC. It is translated as CASSQVGRGQGVSYEQYF.

Sample share makes this clonotype medium-sized (0.01 to 0.1%). V gene TRBV5-1 combines with J gene TRBJ1-1; D is perhaps TRBD1 (6 bases). The CDR3 runs 16 residues. Trimming left V 1 base short and J 3 bases short, with 16 bases between. From germline, CDR1 is SGHRS and CDR2 YFSETQ. CDR3 coding DNA: TGCGCCAGCAGCTTGATAGGGGGACGGGTGGACACTGAAGCTTTCTTT. Translation gives CASSLIGGRVDTEAFF.

This clonotype was picked up a small number of times. This rearrangement joins TRBV12-3 or TRBV12-4 to TRBJ2-2; D assignment may be TRBD1 or TRBD2 (5 bases each). The V and J ends lost 5 bases and 5 bases respectively, with 27 bases between them. This CDR3 region has 19 residues. The CDR3 DNA reads as TGTGCCAGCAGTCTCCACCGAGGGGATACGGGTGGGGAGACCGGGGAGCTGTTTTTT. Encoded protein: CASSLHRGDTGGETGELFF.

The chain couples TRBV19 to TRBJ2-7, with TRBD2 matching over 7 bases. V trimming: 4 bases; J trimming: 4 bases; junction bases outside the gene matches: 10. In germline, CDR1 is LNHDA, CDR2 SQIVND (reference sequence). The CDR3 spans 15 residues. This CDR3 reads CASSTPGRSGYEQYF. As DNA, the CDR3 is TGTGCCAGTAGTACACCAGGGCGTAGCGGGTACGAGCAGTACTTC.

This clonotype was observed a few times. This rearrangement joins TRBV25-1 to TRBJ2-7; TRBD2 matches 8 bases. CDR1 is MGHDK, CDR2 SYGVNS, per germline. The CDR3 spans 14 residues. The junction had 4 bases not matched to a gene; V was cut back by 6 bases and J by 0 bases. CDR3: CASRVAGSSYEQYF. CDR3 DNA: TGTGCCAGCAGAGTAGCGGGGAGCTCCTACGAGCAGTACTTC.

The chain employs TRBV6-1 and TRBJ2-2; 9 nucleotides match TRBD2. The CDR3 spans 15 residues. V was pared by 7 bases and J by 1 base, with 4 bases of the junction left unmatched. Germline V lookup: CDR1 MNHNS, CDR2 SASEGT. Written as DNA, the CDR3 is TGTGCCAGCACTTCGACTAGCGGGAACACCGGGGAGCTGTTTTTT. It translates to CASTSTSGNTGELFF.

This clonotype showed up just once. The CDR3 region has the DNA TGTGCCAGCAGTTTTCGCAGGGCCATCGAGGGCTACACCTTC. It translates to CASSFRRAIEGYTF. The chain joins TRBV12-3 or TRBV12-4 to TRBJ1-2; D may be TRBD1 (5 bases). This CDR3 region has 14 residues. V was shortened by 3 bases and J by 8 bases, with 16 bases between the two germline ends.

The V call is TRBV10-2, the J call TRBJ2-2, with no clear D. V lost 0 bases and J lost 7, with 3 bases in between. Germline-derived CDR1 and CDR2 are WSHSY and SAAADI. The CDR3 is made up of 12 amino acids. CDR3 loop: CASSESSGELFF. Written as DNA, the CDR3 is TGCGCCAGCAGTGAGTCGAGCGGGGAGCTGTTTTTT.

V usage is TRBV10-3 and J usage is TRBJ2-7, with D possibly TRBD2 on 6 matching bases. The germline V gene encodes CDR1 ENHRY and CDR2 SYGVKD. With 2 bases removed from V and 7 bases from J, the gap between germline ends came to 12 bases. There are 13 residues in the CDR3. The CDR3 nucleotides are TGTGCCATCAGTGAGGCAGCGGAGGGTGAGCAGTACTTC. Its protein product is CAISEAAEGEQYF.

The V and J genes are TRBV27 and TRBJ2-1; TRBD2 matches at 9 bases. With 5 bases clipped from V and 6 bases from J, the junction kept 8 bases outside the gene matches. The V gene's germline CDR1 is MNHEY and CDR2 SMNVEV (reference sequence). This CDR3 region has 15 residues. CDR3 loop: CASSPRGGPLNEQFF. CDR3 DNA: TGTGCCAGCAGTCCGCGGGGGGGTCCCCTCAATGAGCAGTTCTTC.

This clonotype has only a few counts. V gene TRBV7-9 combines with J gene TRBJ2-2; 9 bases match TRBD2. V gave up 2 bases and J gave up 9 bases; unmatched junction bases: 13. Looked up from germline, CDR1 is SEHNR and CDR2 is FQNEAQ (reference sequence). CDR3 length equals 17 residues. CDR3 residues: CASSLIGVSRGGRELFF. The CDR3 DNA reads TGTGCCAGCAGCTTAATAGGAGTCTCGCGGGGGGGCCGGGAGCTGTTTTTT.

This clonotype turned up a few times. V gene TRBV7-9 combines with J gene TRBJ2-7; the D is unclear. CDR3 length: 13 residues. Germline values: CDR1 SEHNR, CDR2 FQNEAQ (reference sequence). V was shortened by 2 bases and J by 6 bases, with 11 bases between the two germline ends. The CDR3 DNA reads as TGTGCCAGCAGCTTACGGGCTGGACCCGAGCAGTACTTC. It translates to CASSLRAGPEQYF.

The rearrangement uses TRBV10-3 and TRBJ1-1, with 7 bases that match TRBD1. V was pared by 4 bases and J by 5 bases, with 4 bases of the junction left unmatched. The CDR3 extends over 13 amino acids. Germline loops: CDR1 ENHRY, CDR2 SYGVKD. CDR3 nucleotide sequence: TGTGCCATCAGTGTACAGGGGCAAACTGAAGCTTTCTTT. Amino acids: CAISVQGQTEAFF.

This clonotype was counted between two and nine times. The chain links TRBV11-3 to TRBJ1-2, with D possibly being TRBD1 (5 bases). The CDR3 sequence is 17 residues long. Deletions cut 0 bases from V and 3 bases from J, with 17 bases between. CDR1 and CDR2 from the germline V gene are SGHNT and YENEEA. Here the CDR3 DNA reads TGTGCCAGCAGCTTAGATCGAGGAGGGGAGGGCTACTATGGCTACACCTTC. Translation: CASSLDRGGEGYYGYTF.

This chain uses TRBV12-5 with TRBJ2-3; no reliable D call. V gave up 3 bases and J gave up 6 bases, with 25 bases separating them. There are 18 residues in the CDR3. Germline V CDR1 and CDR2: LGHNT, FRNRAP. CDR3 nucleotide sequence: TGTGCTAGTGGTTTAGTTCTGGGGTTGCTCATCCAGTCGGATACGCAGTATTTT. It translates to CASGLVLGLLIQSDTQYF.

This clonotype was seen a few times. This chain connects TRBV7-2 to TRBJ2-3, with TRBD2 matching 7 bases. Germline CDR1 SGHTA, CDR2 FQGNSA. CDR3 length: 14 residues. The junction had 10 bases not matched to a gene; V was cut back by 8 bases and J by 5 bases. CDR3 region: CASGLGGGKDTQYF. The CDR3 bases are TGTGCCAGCGGGCTAGGCGGGGGAAAAGATACGCAGTATTTT.

The V gene is TRBV12-3 or TRBV12-4, the J gene TRBJ1-2, with a weak D call TRBD1 (5 bases). The CDR3 totals 14 residues. Trimming removed 5 bases at V and 8 bases at J, with 18 bases between. The CDR3 reads CASSPRQRNWGYTF. CDR3 coding DNA: TGTGCCAGCAGTCCCCGACAGCGGAATTGGGGCTACACCTTC.

This clonotype was recorded a few times. The chain has TRBV15 and TRBJ1-6; D is ambiguous. The CDR3 covers 13 residues. V lost 5 bases to trimming and J lost 9 bases, with 11 bases between them. Germline loops: CDR1 LNHNV, CDR2 YYDKDF (reference sequence). CDR3 in amino acids: CATSLKLTSPLHF. The CDR3 DNA reads as TGTGCCACCAGCCTCAAGCTAACTTCACCCCTCCACTTT.

This clonotype has a handful of counts. The genes are TRBV19 and TRBJ2-2; D unresolved. The CDR3 has 16 residues. V dropped 4 bases and J dropped 0 bases, with 12 bases sitting between them. Germline lookup yields CDR1 LNHDA and CDR2 SQIVND (reference sequence). In nucleotides, the CDR3 is TGTGCCAGTAGTACCATTCGGGTAGCGAACACCGGGGAGCTGTTTTTT. Translation: CASSTIRVANTGELFF.

This clonotype appeared a few times. This chain joins TRBV6-1 and TRBJ2-2, with D perhaps matching TRBD2 (5 bases). In germline, CDR1 is MNHNS, CDR2 SASEGT. The V gene lost 6 bases and the J gene lost 5 bases, with 19 bases spanning the gap. The CDR3 covers 16 residues. CDR3 nucleotide sequence: TGTGCCAGCAGGGGCCAAAAGGGCCGAGGGACCGGGGAGCTGTTTTTT. As protein: CASRGQKGRGTGELFF.

This chain connects TRBV12-3 or TRBV12-4 to TRBJ2-3; D could derive from TRBD1 or TRBD2 (7 bases each). V was pared by 3 bases and J by 4 bases, with 14 bases between. The length of the CDR3 is 15 residues. The CDR3 sequence: CASSFRQGGSDTQYF. The CDR3 bases are TGTGCCAGCAGTTTTCGACAGGGAGGGTCAGATACGCAGTATTTT.

This clonotype was picked up a small number of times. V is TRBV6-1 and J is TRBJ1-5, with a tentative D call TRBD1 (5 bases). Germline V gene sequence: CDR1 MNHNS, CDR2 SASEGT. This CDR3 has 13 amino acids. V lost 7 bases to trimming and J lost 2 bases, with 9 bases between them. The CDR3 spells CASMGRGNQPQHF. CDR3 coding DNA: TGTGCCAGCATGGGACGGGGCAATCAGCCCCAGCATTTT.

This clonotype was seen a handful of times. This sequence joins TRBV6-1 and TRBJ1-6; 9 positions match TRBD1. This CDR3 is 14 amino acids long. Germline V gene lookup returns CDR1 MNHNS and CDR2 SASEGT. The ends lost 6 bases at V and 10 bases at J; junction bases unmatched: 7. The CDR3: CASSWDREGSPLHF. CDR3 nucleotide sequence: TGTGCCAGCAGCTGGGACAGGGAAGGCTCACCCCTCCACTTT.

This clonotype was found a few times. The rearrangement joins TRBV6-5 to TRBJ1-2; perhaps TRBD1 as D (6 bases). The germline V gene encodes CDR1 MNHEY and CDR2 SVGAGI. This CDR3 spans 13 amino acids. V was shortened by 2 bases and J by 3 bases, with 7 bases between the two germline ends. DNA of the CDR3: TGTGCCAGCAGTTACGCAGGGGACTATGGCTACACCTTC. It is translated as CASSYAGDYGYTF.